The rows below give T cell receptor beta chains drawn from one sample of a study of T cell changes during pregnancy in multiple sclerosis. Assay: immunoSEQ multiplex PCR; the TCRdb copy retains only in-frame clones and omits some. The top ten hold roughly 1.7% of the sample, which has around 70,000 clones, more than 85% seen once. Sequences were derived from peripheral blood, sampled in the first trimester of pregnancy. These receptors were collected from a female donor in good health, enrolled as a control in a pregnancy study. CDR3s include the opening cysteine and the closing phenylalanine or tryptophan. D genes are given only for firm matches. Clone size is shown for a subset of rows, as once, few, many or a class of expanded clone.

abundance: .
j_gene: TRBJ2-1
len: 14
d_gene: TRBD2
v_gene: TRBV2
CDR3aa: CASRAAGGPNEQFF
CDR3nt: TGTGCCAGCAGGGCAGCGGGAGGGCCGAATGAGCAGTTCTTC

abundance: .
j_gene: TRBJ2-7
len: 13
d_gene: .
v_gene: TRBV7-2
CDR3aa: CASSLRRDYEQYF
CDR3nt: TGTGCCAGCAGCTTAAGGCGGGACTACGAGCAGTACTTC

abundance: .
j_gene: TRBJ1-2
len: 14
d_gene: TRBD1
v_gene: TRBV29-1
CDR3aa: CSVVTGTGDYGYTF
CDR3nt: TGCAGCGTTGTAACCGGGACAGGCGATTATGGCTACACCTTC

abundance: .
j_gene: TRBJ1-4
len: 14
d_gene: TRBD1
v_gene: TRBV5-6
CDR3aa: CASSSQGEEEKLFF
CDR3nt: TGTGCCAGCAGCTCCCAGGGGGAGGAGGAAAAACTGTTTTTT

abundance: .
j_gene: TRBJ2-7
len: 14
d_gene: .
v_gene: TRBV10-3
CDR3aa: CAISGNTGDYEQYF
CDR3nt: TGTGCCATCAGTGGTAACACAGGTGACTACGAGCAGTACTTC

abundance: .
j_gene: TRBJ2-7
len: 17
d_gene: TRBD1
v_gene: TRBV4-1
CDR3aa: CASSQEGGRTGSYEQYF
CDR3nt: TGCGCCAGCAGCCAAGAAGGGGGTAGGACAGGTTCGTACGAGCAGTACTTC

abundance: once
j_gene: TRBJ2-1
len: 13
d_gene: .
v_gene: TRBV5-6
CDR3aa: CASSLAYVDEQFF
CDR3nt: TGTGCCAGCAGCTTGGCCTACGTCGATGAGCAGTTCTTC

abundance: once
j_gene: TRBJ2-7
len: 13
d_gene: TRBD2
v_gene: TRBV19
CDR3aa: CASSLGLAYEQYF
CDR3nt: TGTGCCAGTAGTTTGGGACTAGCTTACGAGCAGTACTTC

abundance: .
j_gene: TRBJ2-7
len: 17
d_gene: TRBD2
v_gene: TRBV11-3
CDR3aa: CASSLISASGRSDEQYF
CDR3nt: TGTGCCAGCAGCTTAATCTCGGCTAGCGGGAGATCGGACGAGCAGTACTTC

abundance: .
j_gene: TRBJ1-2
len: 15
d_gene: .
v_gene: TRBV11-2
CDR3aa: CASSLRAQANYGYTF
CDR3nt: TGTGCCAGCAGCCTAAGGGCACAGGCTAACTATGGCTACACCTTC

abundance: .
j_gene: TRBJ2-7
len: 17
d_gene: .
v_gene: TRBV19
CDR3aa: CASSIYFGSQASYEQYF
CDR3nt: TGTGCCAGTAGTATTTATTTCGGCAGTCAGGCCTCCTACGAGCAGTACTTC

abundance: .
j_gene: TRBJ2-3
len: 14
d_gene: .
v_gene: TRBV5-1
CDR3aa: CASFSGTPGDTQYF
CDR3nt: TGCGCCAGCTTCTCCGGGACACCCGGGGATACGCAGTATTTT

abundance: .
j_gene: TRBJ2-3
len: 15
d_gene: TRBD2
v_gene: TRBV15
CDR3aa: CATSSLAGVTDTQYF
CDR3nt: TGTGCCACCAGCAGTTTAGCGGGAGTAACAGATACGCAGTATTTT

abundance: .
j_gene: TRBJ1-2
len: 15
d_gene: TRBD1
v_gene: TRBV7-2
CDR3aa: CASSLWGTGFLGYTF
CDR3nt: TGTGCCAGCAGCTTATGGGGGACAGGGTTTCTTGGCTACACCTTC

abundance: .
j_gene: TRBJ1-4
len: 13
d_gene: .
v_gene: TRBV7-6
CDR3aa: CASRPQGFEKLFF
CDR3nt: TGTGCCAGCAGACCGCAGGGTTTTGAAAAACTGTTTTTT

abundance: .
j_gene: TRBJ2-3
len: 16
d_gene: .
v_gene: TRBV5-4
CDR3aa: CASSLVRQTSTDTQYF
CDR3nt: TGTGCCAGCAGCTTGGTGAGGCAGACTAGCACAGATACGCAGTATTTT

abundance: .
j_gene: TRBJ2-3
len: 15
d_gene: .
v_gene: TRBV19
CDR3aa: CASTPRTGETDTQYF
CDR3nt: TGTGCCAGTACTCCCCGGACGGGAGAAACAGATACGCAGTATTTT

abundance: .
j_gene: TRBJ1-5
len: 15
d_gene: TRBD1
v_gene: TRBV28
CDR3aa: CASSSPGQGGQPQHF
CDR3nt: TGTGCCAGCAGCTCTCCGGGACAGGGGGGACAGCCCCAGCATTTT

abundance: .
j_gene: TRBJ1-2
len: 11
d_gene: .
v_gene: TRBV2
CDR3aa: CASLGSRGYTF
CDR3nt: TGTGCCAGCTTGGGCAGTCGTGGCTACACCTTC